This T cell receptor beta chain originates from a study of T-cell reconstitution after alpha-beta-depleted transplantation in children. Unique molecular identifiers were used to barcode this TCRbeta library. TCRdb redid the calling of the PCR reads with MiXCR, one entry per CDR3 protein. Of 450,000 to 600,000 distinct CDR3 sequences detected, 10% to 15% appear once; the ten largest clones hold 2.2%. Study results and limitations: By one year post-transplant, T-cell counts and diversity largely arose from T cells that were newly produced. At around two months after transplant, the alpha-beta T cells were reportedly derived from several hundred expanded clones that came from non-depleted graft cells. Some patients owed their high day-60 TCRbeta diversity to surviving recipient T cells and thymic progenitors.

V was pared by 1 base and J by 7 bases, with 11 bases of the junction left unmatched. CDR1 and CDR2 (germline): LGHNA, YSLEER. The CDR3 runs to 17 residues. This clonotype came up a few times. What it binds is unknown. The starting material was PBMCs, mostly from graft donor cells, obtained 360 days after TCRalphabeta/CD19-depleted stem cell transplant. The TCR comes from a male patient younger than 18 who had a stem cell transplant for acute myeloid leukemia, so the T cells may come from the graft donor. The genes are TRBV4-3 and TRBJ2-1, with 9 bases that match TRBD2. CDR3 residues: CASSQAPGLAGVNEQFF. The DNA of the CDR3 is TGCGCCAGCAGCCAAGCACCCGGGTTAGCGGGAGTGAATGAGCAGTTCTTC.